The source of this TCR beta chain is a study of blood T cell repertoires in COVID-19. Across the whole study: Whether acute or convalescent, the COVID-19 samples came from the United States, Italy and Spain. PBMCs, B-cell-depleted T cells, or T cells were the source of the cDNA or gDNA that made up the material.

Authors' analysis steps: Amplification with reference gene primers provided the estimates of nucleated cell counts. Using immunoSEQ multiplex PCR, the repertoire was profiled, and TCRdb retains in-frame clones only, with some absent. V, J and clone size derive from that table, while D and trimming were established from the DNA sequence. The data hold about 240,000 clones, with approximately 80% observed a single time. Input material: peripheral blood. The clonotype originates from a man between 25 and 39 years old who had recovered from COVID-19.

CDR3 coding DNA: TGCAGCGTTGGCGGGACGTCTGTAAACACCGGGGAGCTGTTTTTT. Protein: CSVGGTSVNTGELFF. V gene TRBV29-1 combines with J gene TRBJ2-2, with D maybe TRBD2 (6 bases). The germline CDR1 and CDR2 sequences are SQVTM and ANQGSEA. The V gene lost 4 bases and the J gene lost 2 bases, with 14 bases spanning the gap. The CDR3 length is 15 residues.